A selection of T cell receptor beta chains follows, all from one sample in a study of Graves' ophthalmopathy and Graves' hyperthyroidism. One entry per CDR3 protein results from TCRdb running MiXCR on the multiplex PCR reads. The sample contains 170,000 or so distinct CDR3 sequences, about two fifths of which appear only once. The specimen was peripheral blood. The receptors stem from a man under 40 with Graves' ophthalmopathy. Each CDR3 is given with its conserved first and last residue. The D gene is left open where the match is weak. Rows may omit the clone size; those that give it use once, few, many or a size class.

CDR3aa	CDR3nt	j_gene	v_gene	abundance	d_gene
CASSLGYRGKETQYF	TGTGCCAGCAGCTTAGGTTACAGGGGGAAAGAGACCCAGTACTTC	TRBJ2-5	TRBV11-2	many	TRBD1
CASSYFQNTGELFF	TGTGCCAGCAGTTACTTTCAGAACACCGGGGAGCTGTTTTTT	TRBJ2-2	TRBV6-5	-	-
CASSTDRIYEQYF	TGTGCCAGTAGTACCGACAGGATTTACGAGCAGTACTTC	TRBJ2-7	TRBV19	many	-
CAWSQSNGGECFF	TGTGCCTGGAGCCAATCAAATGGGGGGGAGTGTTTCTTT	TRBJ1-1	TRBV30	many	-
CASSSGGQLAKNIQYF	TGTGCCAGCAGCTCAGGGGGACAGTTAGCCAAAAACATTCAGTACTTC	TRBJ2-4	TRBV11-2	many	TRBD1
CASSYWGQGDQPQHF	TGTGCCAGCAGTTACTGGGGACAGGGCGATCAGCCCCAGCATTTT	TRBJ1-5	TRBV6-2/TRBV6-3	-	TRBD1
CASSELRTVWEQYF	TGTGCCAGCAGCGAATTACGGACAGTATGGGAGCAGTACTTC	TRBJ2-7	TRBV11-2	-	-
CASSSPPGYQPQHF	TGTGCCAGCAGTTCTCCTCCGGGTTATCAGCCCCAGCATTTT	TRBJ1-5	TRBV12-3/TRBV12-4	many	-
CASTRTAAQETQYF	TGTGCCAGCACCCGGACGGCTGCCCAAGAGACCCAGTACTTC	TRBJ2-5	TRBV12-3/TRBV12-4	-	-
CASSFLRDGKLGIF	TGTGCCAGCAGTTTCCTTCGGGACGGCAAACTTGGGATCTTT	TRBJ1-1	TRBV28	many	-
CAWSGTGTGRGNTIYF	TGTGCCTGGAGTGGGACCGGGACAGGGCGCGGAAACACCATATATTTT	TRBJ1-3	TRBV30	-	TRBD1
CASSISRQVRNTEAFF	TGTGCCAGTAGTATAAGCCGACAGGTGAGAAACACTGAAGCTTTCTTT	TRBJ1-1	TRBV19	-	-
CASSIGHYEQYF	TGTGCCAGTAGTATTGGTCACTACGAGCAGTACTTC	TRBJ2-7	TRBV19	-	-
CASRVGGSGEQYF	TGTGCCAGCAGAGTGGGAGGTTCGGGCGAGCAGTACTTC	TRBJ2-7	TRBV6-5	many	-
CASSQGKGRDYGYTF	TGTGCCAGCAGCCAAGGAAAAGGACGGGACTATGGCTACACCTTC	TRBJ1-2	TRBV3-1	many	-
CSAPSHRMNTEAFF	TGCAGTGCCCCATCACACCGCATGAACACTGAAGCTTTCTTT	TRBJ1-1	TRBV20-1	once	-
CSANDGNTEAFF	TGCAGTGCTAACGACGGGAACACTGAAGCTTTCTTT	TRBJ1-1	TRBV20-1	-	-
CASSPPGDTGTEAFF	TGTGCCAGCAGCCCCCCAGGGGATACGGGCACTGAAGCTTTCTTT	TRBJ1-1	TRBV3-1	-	-
CASSLEMGGAYEQYF	TGTGCCAGCAGCTTAGAGATGGGGGGGGCCTACGAGCAGTACTTC	TRBJ2-7	TRBV11-2	many	TRBD2
CASSSLSQFTNTEAFF	TGTGCCAGCAGTTCCCTCTCCCAGTTCACGAACACTGAAGCTTTCTTT	TRBJ1-1	TRBV27	few	-
CASSVTGFTF	TGTGCCAGCAGCGTTACAGGGTTCACCTTC	TRBJ1-2	TRBV6-5	few	-
CASSGDRESDEAFF	TGTGCCAGCAGCGGGGACAGGGAAAGCGATGAAGCTTTCTTT	TRBJ1-1	TRBV25-1	-	TRBD1
CASSPRGQLYTGELFF	TGTGCCAGCAGTCCTCGGGGACAGCTATACACCGGGGAGCTGTTTTTT	TRBJ2-2	TRBV6-1	-	TRBD1
CASSRLAEETQYF	TGTGCCAGCAGCCGACTAGCGGAAGAGACCCAGTACTTC	TRBJ2-5	TRBV12-3/TRBV12-4	many	TRBD2
CASSDRETQYF	TGTGCCAGCAGCGACCGAGAGACCCAGTACTTC	TRBJ2-5	TRBV7-8	-	-
CASSPNNEYEQYF	TGTGCCAGTAGTCCGAATAATGAATACGAGCAGTACTTC	TRBJ2-7	TRBV19	many	-
CASSHSDPGQGLLAGDDEQYF	TGTGCCAGCAGCCATAGTGACCCGGGACAGGGCCTACTAGCGGGAGACGACGAGCAGTACTTC	TRBJ2-7	TRBV4-2	-	TRBD2
CASSLYSLAQYF	TGTGCCAGCAGTTTATATAGCTTGGCTCAGTACTTC	TRBJ2-4	TRBV28	once	-
CASSLWTADYEQYF	TGTGCCAGCAGCTTATGGACGGCGGACTACGAGCAGTACTTC	TRBJ2-7	TRBV6-2/TRBV6-3	-	-
CASRESGGAEQYF	TGTGCCAGCAGAGAATCAGGGGGCGCCGAGCAGTACTTC	TRBJ2-7	TRBV28	-	TRBD1
CASKLFGNSYEQYF	TGTGCCAGCAAGTTATTCGGTAACTCCTACGAGCAGTACTTC	TRBJ2-7	TRBV6-2/TRBV6-3	-	-
CASSYSRTAKETQYF	TGTGCCAGCAGTTATTCGCGCACAGCGAAGGAGACCCAGTACTTC	TRBJ2-5	TRBV6-5	many	-
CASQVFRDQPQHF	TGTGCCAGCCAGGTTTTTAGAGATCAGCCCCAGCATTTT	TRBJ1-5	TRBV28	-	-
CASSLGGLYSPLHF	TGTGCCAGCAGTTTAGGGGGGCTTTATTCACCCCTCCACTTT	TRBJ1-6	TRBV12-3/TRBV12-4	-	-
CASRDLGEEETQYF	TGTGCCAGCAGAGACTTAGGTGAAGAAGAGACCCAGTACTTC	TRBJ2-5	TRBV12-3/TRBV12-4	-	-
CASSLGANVLTF	TGTGCCAGCAGCTTAGGGGCCAACGTCCTGACTTTC	TRBJ2-6	TRBV7-2	-	-
CASSYSGSRQYF	TGTGCCAGCAGTTACTCCGGGTCCCGCCAGTACTTC	TRBJ2-7	TRBV6-5	many	-
CASRSRDRVAGYTF	TGTGCCAGCAGGAGCCGGGACAGGGTTGCTGGCTACACCTTC	TRBJ1-2	TRBV2	many	TRBD1
CASSLVGWRSGNTIYF	TGTGCCAGCAGCTTAGTTGGGTGGCGCTCTGGAAACACCATATATTTT	TRBJ1-3	TRBV11-1	many	-
CASGLTPNTGELFF	TGTGCTAGTGGTCTGACACCTAACACCGGGGAGCTGTTTTTT	TRBJ2-2	TRBV12-5	many	-
CASSPSWQPLEAFF	TGTGCCAGCTCACCCAGTTGGCAGCCCCTTGAAGCTTTCTTT	TRBJ1-1	TRBV18	many	-
CASSLTQGAQREQYF	TGTGCCAGCAGCTTAACCCAGGGGGCTCAGCGGGAGCAGTACTTC	TRBJ2-7	TRBV7-2	-	TRBD1
CASRGTSGRSYEQYF	TGTGCCAGCAGGGGGACTAGCGGGCGCTCCTACGAGCAGTACTTC	TRBJ2-7	TRBV27	many	TRBD2
CASSMGQGARRNTEAFF	TGTGCCAGCAGCATGGGACAGGGGGCGCGGAGGAACACTGAAGCTTTCTTT	TRBJ1-1	TRBV7-2	many	TRBD1
CASSLLVNRQYF	TGTGCCAGCAGTTTGTTAGTTAACAGGCAGTACTTC	TRBJ2-7	TRBV27	once	-
CASSFGGKGSPLHF	TGTGCCAGCAGTTTTGGTGGAAAAGGGTCACCCCTCCACTTT	TRBJ1-6	TRBV28	many	-
CASSRSSVGYEQYF	TGTGCCAGCAGTCGGTCTAGCGTCGGCTACGAGCAGTACTTC	TRBJ2-7	TRBV28	-	-
CASREGGKSQPQHF	TGTGCCAGCCGAGAGGGGGGGAAGAGCCAGCCCCAGCATTTT	TRBJ1-5	TRBV27	once	-
CASSYSVWATEAFF	TGTGCCAGCAGTTACTCGGTTTGGGCCACTGAAGCTTTCTTT	TRBJ1-1	TRBV6-2/TRBV6-3	-	-
CASSLWADINGNTIYF	TGTGCCAGCAGTTTATGGGCGGATATTAATGGGAACACCATATATTTT	TRBJ1-3	TRBV27	many	-
CASSFSRRSGDSPLHF	TGTGCCAGCAGTTTCTCCCGAAGGTCGGGGGATTCACCCCTCCACTTT	TRBJ1-6	TRBV12-3/TRBV12-4	-	-
CASSSRASGRVRETQYF	TGTGCCAGCAGTTCCAGGGCTAGCGGGAGGGTACGTGAGACCCAGTACTTC	TRBJ2-5	TRBV28	once	TRBD2
CASSSDSQETQYF	TGTGCCAGCAGCTCCGACAGCCAAGAGACCCAGTACTTC	TRBJ2-5	TRBV11-1	-	-
CASSLMGAYEQYF	TGTGCCAGCAGCCTGATGGGGGCCTACGAGCAGTACTTC	TRBJ2-7	TRBV12-3/TRBV12-4	-	-